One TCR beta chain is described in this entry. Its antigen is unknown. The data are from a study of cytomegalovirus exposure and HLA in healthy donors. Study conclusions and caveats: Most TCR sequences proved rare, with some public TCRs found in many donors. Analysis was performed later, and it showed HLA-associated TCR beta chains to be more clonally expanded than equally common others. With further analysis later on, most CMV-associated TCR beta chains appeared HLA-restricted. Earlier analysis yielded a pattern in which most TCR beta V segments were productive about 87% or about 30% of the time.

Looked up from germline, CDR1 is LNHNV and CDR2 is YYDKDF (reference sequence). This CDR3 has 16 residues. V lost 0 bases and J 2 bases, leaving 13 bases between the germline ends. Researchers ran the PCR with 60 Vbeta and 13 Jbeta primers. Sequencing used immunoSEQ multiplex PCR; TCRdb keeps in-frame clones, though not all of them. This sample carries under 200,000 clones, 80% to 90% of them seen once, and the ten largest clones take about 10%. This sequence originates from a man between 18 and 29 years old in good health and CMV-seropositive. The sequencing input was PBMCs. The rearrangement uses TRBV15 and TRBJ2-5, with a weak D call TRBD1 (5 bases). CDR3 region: CATSREPQGFQETQYF. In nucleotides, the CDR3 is TGTGCCACCAGCAGAGAACCGCAGGGATTTCAAGAGACCCAGTACTTC.